Shown below are 13 T cell receptor beta chains from a single sample sequenced in a study of blood T cell repertoires in COVID-19. Sequenced by immunoSEQ multiplex PCR; TCRdb stores in-frame clones only, minus some. This table holds around 120,000 clones, 90% found once. The sample taken for sequencing was peripheral blood. Receptors were obtained from a woman aged 55-69 years with COVID-19, enrolled during active disease.

The chain uses TRBV5-1 and TRBJ2-2; D not resolved. The CDR3 is made up of 14 amino acids. Looked up from germline, CDR1 is SGHRS and CDR2 is YFSETQ. Trimming removed 1 base at V and 0 bases at J, with 4 bases between. As DNA, the CDR3 is TGCGCCAGCAGCTTGTACACGAACACCGGGGAGCTGTTTTTT. Translation: CASSLYTNTGELFF.

The V and J genes are TRBV11-2 and TRBJ1-2, with 7 bases matching TRBD1. CDR1 SGHAT and CDR2 FQNNGV come from the germline V gene. This CDR3 has 14 amino acids. Trimming removed 6 bases from V and 4 bases from J; junction bases left unmatched: 8. CDR3 bases: TGTGCCAGCAGGGACGACAGGGTTCTCTATGGCTACACCTTC. Amino acid sequence: CASRDDRVLYGYTF.

This chain links TRBV11-2 with TRBJ2-3, with D uncertain. The CDR3 is 13 residues long. V lost 6 bases and J 2 bases, leaving 9 bases between the germline ends. CDR1 and CDR2 (germline): SGHAT, FQNNGV. CDR3 coding DNA: TGTGCCAGCAGGACACCTTCCACAGATACGCAGTATTTT. Translation: CASRTPSTDTQYF.

This clone occurred once. V is TRBV19 and J is TRBJ1-1; a weak D match, TRBD1 (6 bases). The CDR3 contains 15 residues. In germline, CDR1 is LNHDA, CDR2 SQIVND (reference sequence). V lost 7 bases to trimming and J lost 5 bases, with 20 bases between them. CDR3 residues: CASTSHGEGTTEAFF. CDR3 nucleotide sequence: TGTGCCAGTACCTCTCACGGGGAAGGGACAACTGAAGCTTTCTTT. Together with reference TRBV19 and TRBJ1-1, the CDR3 gives the full variable domain: DGGITQSPKYLFRKEGQNVTLSCEQNLNHDAMYWYRQDPGQGLRLIYYSQIVNDFQKGDIAEGYSVSREKKESFPLTVTSAQKNPTAFYLCASTSHGEGTTEAFFGQGTRLTVV.

V and J are TRBV7-9 and TRBJ2-7; possible D gene TRBD2, 5 bases. The CDR3 sequence is 12 residues long. The germline V gene encodes CDR1 SEHNR and CDR2 FQNEAQ (reference sequence). Trimming removed 4 bases at V and 7 bases at J, with 11 bases between. CDR3 residues: CASSSVRVEQYF. CDR3 sequence (DNA): TGTGCCAGCAGCTCAGTGAGGGTTGAGCAGTACTTC. Full variable domain (rest looked up from reference TRBV7-9 and TRBJ2-7): DTGVSQNPRHKITKRGQNVTFRCDPISEHNRLYWYRQTLGQGPEFLTYFQNEAQLEKSRLLSDRFSAERPKGSFSTLEIQRTEQGDSAMYLCASSSVRVEQYFGPGTRLTVT.

This clone has only a few counts. The chain uses TRBV4-2 and TRBJ1-5; 7 bases are a match to TRBD1. V was clipped by 0 bases and J by 6 bases; unmatched bases: 5. This CDR3 spans 15 amino acids. The germline V gene encodes CDR1 LGHNA and CDR2 YNFKEQ. CDR3 nucleotides: TGTGCCAGCAGCCAAGATAGAGGGGGCGGTCAGCCCCAGCATTTT. This translates into CASSQDRGGGQPQHF.

As DNA, the CDR3 is TGTGCCTGGAGTTTCTCCTTAGTAACAGGCGGCACTGAAGCTTTCTTT. This translates into CAWSFSLVTGGTEAFF. This chain joins TRBV30 and TRBJ1-1; possible D gene TRBD1, 5 bases. Germline assignment: CDR1 GTSNPN and CDR2 SVGIG (reference sequence). V lost 2 bases, J lost 4 bases, and 20 bases lay in between. The length of the CDR3 is 16 residues.

The chain couples TRBV29-1 to TRBJ2-5; TRBD1 aligns across 8 bases. J was trimmed by 5 bases and V by 4 bases; bases with no gene match: 9. Per the germline V gene, CDR1 is SQVTM and CDR2 is ANQGSEA. The CDR3 runs to 14 residues. The DNA for the CDR3 is TGCAGCGTTGCCCCCCCAGGGGGCTGGGAGACCCAGTACTTC. Its translation: CSVAPPGGWETQYF.

This rearrangement joins TRBV7-6 to TRBJ1-6; D is undetermined. V was cut by 5 bases and J by 10 bases, with 18 bases left in between. Per germline, CDR1 SGHVS and CDR2 FNYEAQ. The length of the CDR3 is 15 residues. Here the CDR3 reads CASSPNPGEDSPLHF. The DNA for the CDR3 is TGTGCCAGCAGCCCGAACCCCGGGGAAGACTCACCCCTCCACTTT.

The chain links TRBV4-2 to TRBJ1-2, with a weak D call TRBD1 (6 bases). With 0 bases removed from V and 4 bases from J, the gap between germline ends came to 15 bases. CDR3 length: 16 amino acids. CDR1 and CDR2 (germline): LGHNA, YNFKEQ. CDR3 region: CASSQDAVQGIYGYTF. In DNA, the CDR3 is TGTGCCAGCAGCCAAGATGCGGTACAGGGCATCTATGGCTACACCTTC.

This clone occurred a few times. V usage is TRBV3-1 (or the pseudogene TRBV3-2) and J usage is TRBJ2-1, with D perhaps matching TRBD1 (6 bases). This CDR3 has 14 residues. In germline, CDR1 is LGHDT, CDR2 YNNKEL (reference sequence). With 6 bases removed from V and 4 bases from J, the gap between germline ends came to 13 bases. The CDR3 DNA reads as TGTGCCAGCAGTGCCGGGACAAGGTACAATGAGCAGTTCTTC. Its protein product is CASSAGTRYNEQFF.

The V and J genes are TRBV7-8 and TRBJ2-7, with 8 nucleotides matching TRBD2. Germline lookup yields CDR1 SGHVS and CDR2 FQNEAQ. V lost 4 bases and J lost 7; bases outside the gene matches: 12. CDR3 length equals 15 residues. CDR3 sequence reads: CASSSAGRGVGEQYF. The DNA of the CDR3 is TGTGCCAGCAGCTCCGCCGGGCGGGGGGTTGGAGAGCAGTACTTC.

V gene TRBV3-1 (or the pseudogene TRBV3-2) combines with J gene TRBJ2-3, with TRBD2 identical over 7 bases. V dropped 1 base and J dropped 8; count of bases not matched to a gene: 9. Germline CDR1 and CDR2: LGHDT and YNNKEL (reference sequence). CDR3 length: 15 amino acids. CDR3 bases: TGTGCCAGCAGCCAAGGATTAGAGCGGGGCCTTACGCAGTATTTT. This encodes CASSQGLERGLTQYF.